Detailed here is one TCR beta chain. The CDR3 is 16 amino acids. V lost 4 bases, J lost 8 bases, and 5 bases stayed unmatched. CDR1 and CDR2 (germline): SGHTA, FQGNSA. This sample was included in a study of blood T cell repertoires in COVID-19. Original analysis: Amplifying reference gene primers gave estimates of nucleated cell counts. Using immunoSEQ multiplex PCR, the repertoire was profiled, and TCRdb retains in-frame clones only, with some absent. V and J calls and clone size are given by that table; D and trimming were obtained from the DNA. The table lists around 200,000 clones, about 85% of them singletons, with just over 2.5% in the top ten. Donors were grouped by their self-reported clinical history. Cohort 3 recovery required two negative PCRs, clearance, or symptom resolution.

The sequence was collected from a woman aged 25 to 39 who had recovered from COVID-19. Sequencing was performed on PBMCs or T cells enriched from blood (not recorded which). V usage is TRBV7-2 and J usage is TRBJ2-1; 16 nucleotides agree with TRBD2. CDR3 amino acids: CASSSGLAGGPDEQFF. CDR3 coding DNA: TGTGCCAGCAGCTCGGGACTAGCGGGGGGGCCGGATGAGCAGTTCTTC. The complete variable domain, with remaining parts taken from reference TRBV7-2 and TRBJ2-1, reads GAGVSQSPSNKVTEKGKDVELRCDPISGHTALYWYRQSLGQGLEFLIYFQGNSAPDKSGLPSDRFSAERTGGSVSTLTIQRTQQEDSAVYLCASSSGLAGGPDEQFFGPGTRLTVL.